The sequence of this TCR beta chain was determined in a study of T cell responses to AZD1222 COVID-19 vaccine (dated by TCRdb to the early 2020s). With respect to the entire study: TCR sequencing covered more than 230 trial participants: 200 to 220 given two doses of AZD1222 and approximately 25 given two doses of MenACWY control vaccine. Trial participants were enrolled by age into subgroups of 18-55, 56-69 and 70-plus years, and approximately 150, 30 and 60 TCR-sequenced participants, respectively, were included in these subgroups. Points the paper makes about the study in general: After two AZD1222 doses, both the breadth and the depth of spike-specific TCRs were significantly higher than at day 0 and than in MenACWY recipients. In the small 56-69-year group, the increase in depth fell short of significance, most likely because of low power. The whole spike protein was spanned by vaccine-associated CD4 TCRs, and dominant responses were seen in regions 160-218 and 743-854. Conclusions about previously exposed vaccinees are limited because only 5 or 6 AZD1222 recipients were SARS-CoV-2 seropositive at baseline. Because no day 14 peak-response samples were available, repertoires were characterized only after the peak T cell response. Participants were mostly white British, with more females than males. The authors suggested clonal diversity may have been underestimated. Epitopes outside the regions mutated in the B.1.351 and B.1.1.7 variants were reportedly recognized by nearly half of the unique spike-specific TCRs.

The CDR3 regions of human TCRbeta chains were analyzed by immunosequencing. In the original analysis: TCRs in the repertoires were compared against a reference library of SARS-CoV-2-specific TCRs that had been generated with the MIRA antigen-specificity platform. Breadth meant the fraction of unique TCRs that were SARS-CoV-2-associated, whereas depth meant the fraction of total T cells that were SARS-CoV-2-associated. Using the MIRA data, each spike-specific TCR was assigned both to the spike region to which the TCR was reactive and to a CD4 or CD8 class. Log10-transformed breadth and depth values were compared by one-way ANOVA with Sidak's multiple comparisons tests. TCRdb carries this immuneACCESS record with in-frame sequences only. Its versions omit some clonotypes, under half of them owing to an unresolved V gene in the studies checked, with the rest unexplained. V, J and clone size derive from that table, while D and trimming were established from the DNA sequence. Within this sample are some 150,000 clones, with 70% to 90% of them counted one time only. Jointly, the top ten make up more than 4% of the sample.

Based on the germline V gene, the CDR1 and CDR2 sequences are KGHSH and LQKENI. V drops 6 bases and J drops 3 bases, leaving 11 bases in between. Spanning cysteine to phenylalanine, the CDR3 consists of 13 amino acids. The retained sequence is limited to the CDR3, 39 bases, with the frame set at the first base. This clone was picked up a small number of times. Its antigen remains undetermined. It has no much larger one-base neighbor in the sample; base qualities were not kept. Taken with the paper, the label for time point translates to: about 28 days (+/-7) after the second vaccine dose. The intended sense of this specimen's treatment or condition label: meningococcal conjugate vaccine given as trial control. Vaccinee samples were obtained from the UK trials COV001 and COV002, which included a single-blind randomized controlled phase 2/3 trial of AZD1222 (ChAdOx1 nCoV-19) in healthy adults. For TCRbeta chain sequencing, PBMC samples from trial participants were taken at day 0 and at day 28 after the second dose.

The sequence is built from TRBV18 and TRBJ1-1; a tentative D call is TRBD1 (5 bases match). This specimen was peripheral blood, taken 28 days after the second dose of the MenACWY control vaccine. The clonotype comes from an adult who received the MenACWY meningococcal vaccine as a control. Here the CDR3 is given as CASSQGGDTEAFF. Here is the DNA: TGTGCCAGCTCCCAGGGAGGGGACACTGAAGCTTTCTTT.